This T cell receptor (beta chain) was captured by sequencing in a study of T cells in women clearing cervical HPV infection. Sequencing was performed with immunoSEQ multiplex PCR; in TCRdb, only in-frame clones are kept and a portion is missing. Recorded for this sample: roughly 35,000 clones. The V gene's germline CDR1 is KGHSH and CDR2 LQKENI. The CDR3 consists of 16 residues. To note about this clone: The read ends 3 residues before the CDR3 terminus; that terminus is restored from the germline J gene.

The material sequenced was blood buffy coat. The TCR comes from a woman between 18 and 70 years old with a cervical HPV16 infection that either progressed to CIN3+ or cleared (not recorded which). The rearrangement joins TRBV18 to TRBJ1-2, with TRBD1 matching over 7 bases. This CDR3 reads CASSPRTGDPYNDYTF. The covered CDR3 bases are TGTGCCAGCTCACCCCGAACAGGGGATCCCTACAATGAC.